The 10 T cell receptor beta chains presented below share a single source sample, sequenced in a study of OX40 agonist ivuxolimab in advanced cancers. Sequencing used immunoSEQ multiplex PCR; TCRdb keeps in-frame clones, though not all of them. The repertoire holds about 59,000 clones, over 75% seen once, with roughly 1.9% in the top ten. Sequenced here: CD4+ or CD8+ T cells sorted from blood, sampled in a trial of the OX40 agonist ivuxolimab. The receptors originated from an adult with an advanced solid tumor such as melanoma, head and neck, liver or kidney cancer.

Points on this clone: The junction differs from germline at one of its ends, possibly a read error. The rearrangement links TRBV2 to TRBJ2-3; possibly TRBD1 for D (6 bases). Looked up from germline, CDR1 is SNHLY and CDR2 is FYNNEI. This CDR3 is 14 amino acids long. The CDR3 here is CASSGTVSTDTRYF. CDR3 in DNA: TGTGCCAGCAGTGGGACAGTTAGCACAGATACGCGGTATTTT.

V and J are TRBV28 and TRBJ1-1, with 8 nucleotides matching TRBD1. J gave up 10 bases and V 2 bases, and 9 bases lay outside the gene matches. The CDR3 consists of 14 residues. Germline CDR1 MDHEN, CDR2 SYDVKM. The CDR3 region is CASSLPGGGLRAFF. Here the CDR3 DNA reads TGTGCCAGCAGTTTACCAGGGGGCGGCCTTAGAGCTTTCTTT.

V usage is TRBV30 and J usage is TRBJ1-3; possible D gene TRBD1, 6 bases. CDR1 and CDR2 from the germline V gene are GTSNPN and SVGIG (reference sequence). The CDR3 is made up of 14 amino acids. The V end lost 0 bases, the J end lost 4 bases, and 10 bases lay between the germline ends. Here the CDR3 reads CAWSVGGSGNTIYF. In DNA, the CDR3 is TGTGCCTGGAGTGTAGGGGGGTCCGGAAACACCATATATTTT.

The chain carries TRBV6-6 and TRBJ2-5; D is unresolved. With 8 bases removed from V and 5 bases from J, the gap between germline ends came to 9 bases. This CDR3 is built from 11 residues. Germline V gives CDR1 MNHNY, CDR2 SVGAGI (reference sequence). CDR3: CASGLMETQYF. CDR3 bases: TGTGCCAGCGGTCTTATGGAGACCCAGTACTTC.

In this sample, this clone turned up a few times. The gene calls are TRBV7-9 and TRBJ1-2, with TRBD1 matching over 7 bases. J was trimmed by 8 bases and V by 3 bases; bases with no gene match: 9. Germline assignment: CDR1 SEHNR and CDR2 FQNEAQ (reference sequence). The CDR3 is made up of 14 amino acids. CDR3 nucleotides: TGTGCCAGCAGCTTCGGAGGGGGCGAGGGCGGCTACACCTTC. This sequence encodes CASSFGGGEGGYTF.

J is TRBJ1-5 and V is TRBV10-3; the match to TRBD1 covers 10 bases. Germline V CDR1 and CDR2: ENHRY, SYGVKD. V lost 6 bases and J lost 1; bases outside the gene matches: 12. This CDR3 contains 18 residues. CDR3 sequence reads: CAISETGTGDVSNQPQHF. The CDR3 region has the DNA TGTGCCATCAGCGAGACCGGGACAGGGGATGTCAGCAATCAGCCCCAGCATTTT.

The chain employs TRBV4-1 and TRBJ2-7; 9 bases agree with TRBD1. The germline V gene encodes CDR1 MGHRA and CDR2 YSYEKL. The CDR3 is 16 amino acids. V gave up 1 base and J gave up 2 bases; unmatched junction bases: 6. CDR3 region: CASSQGAGQGTYEQYF. Here the CDR3 DNA reads TGCGCCAGCAGCCAAGGTGCAGGACAGGGGACCTACGAGCAGTACTTC.

V gene TRBV27 combines with J gene TRBJ2-5; D is possibly TRBD2 (6 bases). The CDR3 contains 14 residues. V lost 6 bases and J 9 bases, leaving 20 bases between the germline ends. The germline gives CDR1 MNHEY, CDR2 SMNVEV (reference sequence). CDR3 bases: TGTGCCAGCAGACCACCGGGTAGCGGCCGCGCCCAGTACTTC. Translating it yields CASRPPGSGRAQYF.

The chain recombines TRBV11-3 with TRBJ2-3, with D unclear. This CDR3 comprises 15 residues. Germline CDR1 SGHNT, CDR2 YENEEA. Trimming took 5 bases from V and 4 from J, leaving 16 bases between them. CDR3 loop: CASSQLGKSSDTQYF. Written as DNA, the CDR3 is TGTGCCAGCAGCCAGCTTGGGAAGAGCTCAGATACGCAGTATTTT.

J is TRBJ2-7 and V is TRBV18; D not resolved. Germline CDR1 reads KGHSH; CDR2 reads LQKENI. There are 14 residues in the CDR3. V lost 0 bases, J lost 3 bases, and 9 bases lay in between. The CDR3 sequence is CASSPPAQLYEQYF. The CDR3 coding sequence is TGTGCCAGCTCACCACCGGCACAGCTCTACGAGCAGTACTTC.